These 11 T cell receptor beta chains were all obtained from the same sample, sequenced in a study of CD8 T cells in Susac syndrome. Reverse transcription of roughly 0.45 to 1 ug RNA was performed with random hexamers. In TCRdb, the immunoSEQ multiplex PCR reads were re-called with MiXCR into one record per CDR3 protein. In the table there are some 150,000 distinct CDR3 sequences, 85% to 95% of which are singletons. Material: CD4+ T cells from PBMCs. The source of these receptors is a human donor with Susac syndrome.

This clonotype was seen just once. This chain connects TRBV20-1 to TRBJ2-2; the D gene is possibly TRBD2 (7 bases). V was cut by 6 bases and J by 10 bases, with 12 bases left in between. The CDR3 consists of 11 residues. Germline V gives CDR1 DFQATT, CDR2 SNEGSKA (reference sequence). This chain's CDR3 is CSAGGGAELFF. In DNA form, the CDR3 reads TGCAGTGCGGGGGGGGGCGCGGAGCTGTTTTTT.

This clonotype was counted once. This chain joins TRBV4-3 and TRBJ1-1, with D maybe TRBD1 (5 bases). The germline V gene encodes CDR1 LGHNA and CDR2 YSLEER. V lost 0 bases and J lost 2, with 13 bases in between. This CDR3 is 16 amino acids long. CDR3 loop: CASSQDLPGINTEAFF. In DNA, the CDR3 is TGCGCCAGCAGCCAAGATCTTCCAGGGATCAACACTGAAGCTTTCTTT.

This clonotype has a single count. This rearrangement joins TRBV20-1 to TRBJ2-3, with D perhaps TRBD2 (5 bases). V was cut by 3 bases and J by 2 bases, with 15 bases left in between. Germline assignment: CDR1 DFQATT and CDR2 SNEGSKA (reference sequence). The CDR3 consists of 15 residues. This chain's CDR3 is CSARVTAAFTDTQYF. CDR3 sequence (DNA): TGCAGTGCTAGGGTCACAGCGGCCTTCACAGATACGCAGTATTTT.

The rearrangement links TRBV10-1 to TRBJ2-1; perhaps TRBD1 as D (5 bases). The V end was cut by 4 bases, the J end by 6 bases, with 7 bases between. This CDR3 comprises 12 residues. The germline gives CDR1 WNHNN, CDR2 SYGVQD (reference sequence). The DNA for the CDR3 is TGCGCCAGCAGTGCGCAGGGCAATGAGCAGTTCTTC. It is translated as CASSAQGNEQFF.

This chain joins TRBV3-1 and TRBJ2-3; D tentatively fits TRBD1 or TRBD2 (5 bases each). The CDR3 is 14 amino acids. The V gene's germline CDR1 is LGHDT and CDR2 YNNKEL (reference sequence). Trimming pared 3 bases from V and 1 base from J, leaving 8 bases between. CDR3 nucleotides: TGTGCCAGCAGCCAGATGGGGGGCACAGATACGCAGTATTTT. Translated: CASSQMGGTDTQYF.

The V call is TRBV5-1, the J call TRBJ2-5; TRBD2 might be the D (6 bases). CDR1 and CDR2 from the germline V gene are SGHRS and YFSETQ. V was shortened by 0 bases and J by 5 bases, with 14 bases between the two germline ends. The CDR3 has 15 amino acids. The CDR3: CASSLVGSGVETQYF. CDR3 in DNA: TGCGCCAGCAGCTTGGTCGGATCGGGGGTTGAGACCCAGTACTTC.

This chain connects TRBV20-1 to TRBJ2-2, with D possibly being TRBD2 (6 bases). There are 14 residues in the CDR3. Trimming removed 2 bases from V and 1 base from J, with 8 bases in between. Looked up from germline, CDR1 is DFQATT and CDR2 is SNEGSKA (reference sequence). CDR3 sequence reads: CSARLRGNTGELFF. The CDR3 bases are TGCAGTGCTAGATTGCGGGGGAACACCGGGGAGCTGTTTTTT.

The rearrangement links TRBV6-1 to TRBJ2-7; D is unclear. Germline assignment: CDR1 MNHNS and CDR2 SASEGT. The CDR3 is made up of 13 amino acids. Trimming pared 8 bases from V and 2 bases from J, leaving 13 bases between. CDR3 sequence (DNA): TGTGCCAGCCTTTCCCTTACCCCCTACGAGCAGTACTTC. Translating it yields CASLSLTPYEQYF.

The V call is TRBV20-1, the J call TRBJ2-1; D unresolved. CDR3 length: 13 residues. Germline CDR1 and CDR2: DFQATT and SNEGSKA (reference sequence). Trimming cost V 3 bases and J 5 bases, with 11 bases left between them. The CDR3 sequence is CSARTPKDNEQFF. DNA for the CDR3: TGCAGTGCTAGGACACCTAAGGACAATGAGCAGTTCTTC.

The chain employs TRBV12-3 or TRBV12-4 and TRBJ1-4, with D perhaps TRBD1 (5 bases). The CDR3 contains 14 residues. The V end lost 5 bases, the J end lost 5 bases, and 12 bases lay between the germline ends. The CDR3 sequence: CASSPGTVNEKLFF. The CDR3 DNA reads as TGTGCCAGCAGTCCCGGGACGGTGAATGAAAAACTGTTTTTT.

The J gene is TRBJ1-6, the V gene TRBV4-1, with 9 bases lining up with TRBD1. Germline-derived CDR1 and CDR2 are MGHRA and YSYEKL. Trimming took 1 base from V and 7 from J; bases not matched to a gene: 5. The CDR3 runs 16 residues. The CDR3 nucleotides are TGCGCCAGCAGCCAAGCAGGGACAGGGAGGAATTCACCCCTCCACTTT. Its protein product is CASSQAGTGRNSPLHF.